This T cell receptor (beta chain) is from a study of blood T cells in healthy people across ages. Through a sample-barcoded 5' primer and a J-beta primer mix, a second PCR was run for about 6 to 11 cycles. TCRdb re-called the 5' RACE reads through MiXCR, storing one row per CDR3 protein. The profile shows about a million distinct CDR3 sequences, roughly 50% of them singletons. CDR3 size: 14 residues. V lost 8 bases, J lost 7 bases, and 9 bases stayed unmatched. Looked up from germline, CDR1 is MNHNY and CDR2 is SVGAGI (reference sequence). This chain uses TRBV6-6 with TRBJ2-3; 10 nucleotides agree with TRBD2. Input material: blood. The source is an older woman in good health. CDR3: CASLAGAFRHTQYF. The DNA for the CDR3 is TGTGCCAGCCTAGCGGGAGCCTTCCGGCATACGCAGTATTTT.